Listed here are 5 T cell receptor beta chains from one sample, sequenced in a study of blood T cell repertoires in COVID-19. Measured with immunoSEQ multiplex PCR; TCRdb has only the in-frame clones, and not every one. The table records over 130,000 clones, about 83% of them present only once. Sequencing input: peripheral blood. The receptors come from a man aged 45-65 years with acute or convalescent COVID-19.

This sequence joins TRBV5-6 and TRBJ2-6; 8 nucleotides line up with TRBD1. Trimming at V came to 6 bases and at J to 1 base, leaving 12 bases not matched to a gene. Germline V gene lookup returns CDR1 SGHDT and CDR2 YYEEEE. The CDR3 has 18 residues. The CDR3 region is CASTSGQGAWSGANVLTF. The CDR3 nucleotides are TGTGCCAGCACTTCCGGACAGGGAGCTTGGTCTGGGGCCAACGTCCTGACTTTC.

V and J are TRBV6-5 and TRBJ2-7; D perhaps matches TRBD1 (5 bases). CDR3 length: 14 amino acids. V was clipped by 6 bases and J by 3 bases, with 15 bases between them. Germline V lookup: CDR1 MNHEY, CDR2 SVGAGI. The CDR3 here is CASRPRQNSYEQYV. The CDR3 DNA reads TGTGCCAGCAGACCGCGACAGAACAGCTACGAGCAGTACGTC.

The chain employs TRBV27 and TRBJ2-2, with D perhaps matching TRBD2 (7 bases). V lost 6 bases and J lost 1, with 18 bases in between. The CDR3 is 17 residues long. From germline, CDR1 is MNHEY and CDR2 SMNVEV (reference sequence). CDR3 sequence reads: CASRRTRGAENTGELFF. The CDR3 DNA reads TGTGCCAGCAGGCGGACCCGGGGGGCTGAGAACACCGGGGAGCTGTTTTTT.

The chain couples TRBV28 to TRBJ1-5; D gene uncertain. Germline V gives CDR1 MDHEN, CDR2 SYDVKM. The CDR3 has 15 residues. V gave up 4 bases and J gave up 0 bases, with 10 bases separating them. Here the CDR3 DNA reads TGTGCCAGCAGTTCGCAGGCGATTAGCAATCAGCCCCAGCATTTT. It encodes CASSSQAISNQPQHF.

The chain couples TRBV15 to TRBJ2-5; 11 nucleotides line up with TRBD1. V shed 1 base and J 0 bases; nucleotides not matched to a gene: 1. From germline, CDR1 is LNHNV and CDR2 YYDKDF (reference sequence). The CDR3 runs to 16 residues. CDR3 sequence: CATSRGDRGDQETQYF. The CDR3 bases are TGTGCCACCAGCAGAGGGGACAGGGGGGACCAAGAGACCCAGTACTTC.